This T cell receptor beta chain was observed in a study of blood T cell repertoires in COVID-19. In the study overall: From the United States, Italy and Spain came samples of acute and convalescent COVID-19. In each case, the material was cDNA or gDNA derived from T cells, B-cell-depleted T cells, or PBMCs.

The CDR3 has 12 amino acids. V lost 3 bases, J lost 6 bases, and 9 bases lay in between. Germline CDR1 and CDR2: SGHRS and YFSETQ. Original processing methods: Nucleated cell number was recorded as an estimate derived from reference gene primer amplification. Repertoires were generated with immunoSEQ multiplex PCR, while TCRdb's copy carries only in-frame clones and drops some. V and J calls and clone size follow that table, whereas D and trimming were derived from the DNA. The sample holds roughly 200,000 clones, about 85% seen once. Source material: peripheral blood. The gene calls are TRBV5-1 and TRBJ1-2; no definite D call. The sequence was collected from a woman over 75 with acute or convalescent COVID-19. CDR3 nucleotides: TGCGCCAGCAGCTCCACGGTTGATGGCTACACCTTC. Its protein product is CASSSTVDGYTF.